These 27 T cell receptor beta chains share one sample of origin, sequenced in a study of shared clonotypes between healthy human individuals. It was CD45RO-negative cells, positively selected for CCR7, that made up naive CD8 cells, with terminally differentiated effector memory CD45RA+ cells excluded. The table came from immunoSEQ multiplex PCR; TCRdb's copy has only in-frame clones and leaves some out. The data hold some 2 million clones, with just under 95% observed a single time. The sequenced sample was naive CD8+ T cells sorted from blood. The receptors were gathered from a man between 18 and 35 years old in good health.

The CDR3 coding sequence is TGTGCCAGCAGTTTTGAGGCCAGCTCCTACAATGAGCAGTTCTTC. It encodes CASSFEASSYNEQFF. The chain links TRBV27 to TRBJ2-1; D is uncertain. The CDR3 length is 15 residues. Trimming pared 3 bases from V and 0 bases from J, leaving 9 bases between. Germline CDR1 is MNHEY and CDR2 is SMNVEV (reference sequence).

This sequence joins TRBV5-1 and TRBJ2-7; D is ambiguous. The V gene's germline CDR1 is SGHRS and CDR2 YFSETQ. Trimming removed 0 bases at V and 2 bases at J, with 6 bases between. The CDR3 length is 13 residues. CDR3 nucleotide sequence: TGCGCCAGCAGCTTGGAGGTAGCCTACGAGCAGTACTTC. It encodes CASSLEVAYEQYF.

This clone showed up just once. The V gene is TRBV5-1, the J gene TRBJ2-4; 8 nucleotides match TRBD2. Unmatched junction bases numbered 1, after V lost 2 bases and J lost 0 bases. Germline CDR1 and CDR2: SGHRS and YFSETQ. The CDR3 is 15 amino acids. CDR3 sequence reads: CASSFTSGAKNIQYF. The CDR3 DNA reads as TGCGCCAGCAGCTTCACTAGCGGAGCCAAAAACATTCAGTACTTC.

V is TRBV28 and J is TRBJ2-7; 8 nucleotides align to TRBD1. CDR1 is MDHEN, CDR2 SYDVKM, per germline. The CDR3 consists of 13 residues. J lost 3 bases, V lost 6 bases, and 4 bases had no gene match. The DNA for the CDR3 is TGTGCCAGCAGGGGACAGGCTGTCTACGAGCAGTACTTC. As protein: CASRGQAVYEQYF.

The chain links TRBV28 to TRBJ1-2; D is possibly TRBD1 (5 bases). Trimming left V 6 bases short and J 3 bases short, with 11 bases between. Germline V gene data show CDR1 as MDHEN and CDR2 as SYDVKM. The length of the CDR3 is 13 residues. The CDR3 spells CASSPGRDYGYTF. CDR3 coding DNA: TGTGCCAGCAGCCCAGGGAGAGACTATGGCTACACCTTC.

The CDR3 DNA follows: TGTGCCAGCAGTTCCCGACAGGGTGGAAAACTGTTTTTT. As protein: CASSSRQGGKLFF. This sequence joins TRBV27 and TRBJ1-4; 7 bases line up with TRBD1. V lost 4 bases, J lost 10 bases, and 6 bases stayed unmatched. The CDR3 consists of 13 residues. CDR1 is MNHEY and CDR2 is SMNVEV in the germline V gene (reference sequence). The whole variable domain, remainder taken from reference TRBV27 and TRBJ1-4, is EAQVTQNPRYLITVTGKKLTVTCSQNMNHEYMSWYRQDPGLGLRQIYYSMNVEVTDKGDVPEGYKVSRKEKRNFPLILESPSPNQTSLYFCASSSRQGGKLFFGSGTQLSVL.

The chain recombines TRBV7-2 with TRBJ2-7; 7 bases line up with TRBD1. Looked up from germline, CDR1 is SGHTA and CDR2 is FQGNSA. The CDR3 loop spans 19 amino acids. V shed 2 bases, J shed 1 base, and the junction held 17 bases outside the gene matches. The chain's CDR3 is CASSLTHGTDSPISYEQYF. The DNA of the CDR3 is TGTGCCAGCAGCTTAACCCACGGGACAGATTCCCCGATTTCCTACGAGCAGTACTTC.

As concerns this clone: Other DNA sequences from this sample encode an identical CDR3 as well. The chain has TRBV9 and TRBJ2-7, with TRBD1 as a possible D gene (5 bases). Germline CDR1 SGDLS, CDR2 YYNGEE. Trimming took 0 bases from V and 2 from J, leaving 12 bases between them. The CDR3 extends over 15 amino acids. In nucleotides, the CDR3 is TGTGCCAGCAGCGTAGAGGGGCTCCCGACCTACGAGCAGTACTTC. Translation: CASSVEGLPTYEQYF.

This clone was counted a single time. This chain connects TRBV13 to TRBJ1-2; 8 nucleotides agree with TRBD1. CDR3 size: 14 residues. Germline CDR1 is PRHDT and CDR2 is FYEKMQ (reference sequence). V shed 3 bases, J shed 6 bases, and the junction held 6 bases outside the gene matches. The CDR3 DNA reads TGTGCCAGCAGCTTCGCGGACAGGGCAAATGGCTACACCTTC. It is translated as CASSFADRANGYTF.

With respect to this clone: Within the sample, other DNA sequences also encode this same CDR3. V gene TRBV11-2 combines with J gene TRBJ1-3; D uncertain. The CDR3 totals 14 residues. Germline assignment: CDR1 SGHAT and CDR2 FQNNGV. Trimming removed 3 bases at V and 4 bases at J, with 10 bases between. CDR3 in amino acids: CASSLGGVGNTIYF. CDR3 nucleotides: TGTGCCAGCAGCTTGGGTGGGGTCGGAAACACCATATATTTT.

V usage is TRBV7-9 and J usage is TRBJ2-7; 9 nucleotides align to TRBD1. CDR3 size: 16 residues. Trimming cost V 1 base and J 5 bases; bases outside gene matches: 9. The germline V gene encodes CDR1 SEHNR and CDR2 FQNEAQ (reference sequence). CDR3 amino acids: CASSLDGGTGPDEQYF. The CDR3 DNA reads as TGTGCCAGCAGCTTAGACGGGGGGACAGGGCCCGACGAGCAGTACTTC.

The rearrangement uses TRBV15 and TRBJ2-7; D might be TRBD1 or TRBD2, each matching 5 bases. Germline-derived CDR1 and CDR2 are LNHNV and YYDKDF (reference sequence). V shed 0 bases and J shed 3 bases, with 15 bases lying between them. CDR3 length: 16 residues. The CDR3 DNA follows: TGTGCCACCAGCAGAGACTCGGGTAGGGACGGCTACGAGCAGTACTTC. Translating it yields CATSRDSGRDGYEQYF.

The chain carries TRBV27 and TRBJ2-5, with TRBD1 identical over 7 bases. Germline lookup yields CDR1 MNHEY and CDR2 SMNVEV (reference sequence). This CDR3 region has 14 residues. The J segment lost 3 bases and the V segment lost 6 bases, leaving 7 bases of the junction unmatched. The CDR3 loop reads CASSETGDEETQYF. CDR3 nucleotide sequence: TGTGCCAGCAGCGAAACAGGGGATGAAGAGACCCAGTACTTC.

The CDR3 DNA is TGTGCCAGCAGCTACCAAGGTCCCAATGAGCAGTTCTTC. Its protein is CASSYQGPNEQFF. The gene calls are TRBV5-4 and TRBJ2-1; D unresolved. From germline, CDR1 is SGHNT and CDR2 YYREEE (reference sequence). The CDR3 totals 13 residues. With 3 bases removed from V and 6 bases from J, the gap between germline ends came to 10 bases.

The chain carries TRBV7-9 and TRBJ2-5, with 12 bases matching TRBD2. V dropped 5 bases and J dropped 0; count of bases not matched to a gene: 1. The CDR3 spans 15 residues. The germline gives CDR1 SEHNR, CDR2 FQNEAQ (reference sequence). Written as DNA, the CDR3 is TGTGCCAGCAGCCGACTAGCGGGAGACCAAGAGACCCAGTACTTC. Its translation is CASSRLAGDQETQYF.

The chain combines TRBV6-5 with TRBJ2-7; possibly TRBD2 for D (6 bases). The CDR3 is made up of 14 amino acids. Germline V lookup: CDR1 MNHEY, CDR2 SVGAGI. The germline V and J ends were trimmed by 5 bases and 2 bases, with 13 bases remaining between them. The CDR3 protein is CASSLPGLTYEQYF. CDR3 DNA: TGTGCCAGCAGTCTTCCGGGACTGACCTACGAGCAGTACTTC.

This clone appeared a few times. The J gene is TRBJ2-2, the V gene TRBV27; 7 positions agree with TRBD1. Germline V gene lookup returns CDR1 MNHEY and CDR2 SMNVEV (reference sequence). This CDR3 has 15 amino acids. V lost 5 bases, J lost 4 bases, and 7 bases stayed unmatched. This CDR3 reads CASSTGVGVTGELFF. Written as DNA, the CDR3 is TGTGCCAGCAGTACAGGGGTAGGTGTCACCGGGGAGCTGTTTTTT.

V usage is TRBV4-1 and J usage is TRBJ2-7, with 8 bases matching TRBD2. The V gene's germline CDR1 is MGHRA and CDR2 YSYEKL. The CDR3 is 18 residues long. V lost 0 bases, J lost 0 bases, and 10 bases stayed unmatched. This CDR3 reads CASSQDRWREVSSYEQYF. CDR3 coding DNA: TGCGCCAGCAGCCAAGATAGGTGGCGGGAGGTTAGCTCCTACGAGCAGTACTTC.

The V and J genes are TRBV7-2 and TRBJ2-7; maybe TRBD1 (6 bases). V lost 10 bases and J lost 3, with 19 bases in between. Looked up from germline, CDR1 is SGHTA and CDR2 is FQGNSA. The CDR3 consists of 14 residues. CDR3 DNA sequence: TGTGCCACAAACCTCCCGGGACACCGCTACGAGCAGTACTTC. Its protein product is CATNLPGHRYEQYF.

This clone has a handful of counts. The chain carries TRBV27 and TRBJ1-2, with 9 bases lining up with TRBD1. J was trimmed by 7 bases and V by 5 bases; bases with no gene match: 8. Germline V gene sequence: CDR1 MNHEY, CDR2 SMNVEV (reference sequence). This CDR3 contains 14 residues. The CDR3: CASSATGGAFGYTF. The CDR3 coding sequence is TGTGCCAGCAGTGCAACAGGGGGCGCGTTTGGCTACACCTTC.

A single count supports this clone. The rearrangement links TRBV9 to TRBJ2-2; D could derive from TRBD1 or TRBD2 (5 bases each). The germline V gene encodes CDR1 SGDLS and CDR2 YYNGEE. The CDR3 loop spans 15 amino acids. Trimming took off 2 bases at V and 6 bases at J, with 14 bases between the two ends. CDR3 nucleotide sequence: TGTGCCAGCAGCGTTGCCGGGACGCCGTCCGGGGAGCTGTTTTTT. It translates to CASSVAGTPSGELFF. Drawing the rest from reference TRBV9 and TRBJ2-2, the complete variable domain is DSGVTQTPKHLITATGQRVTLRCSPRSGDLSVYWYQQSLDQGLQFLIQYYNGEERAKGNILERFSAQQFPDLHSELNLSSLELGDSALYFCASSVAGTPSGELFFGEGSRLTVL.

Turning to this clone: The sample contains more than one DNA sequence encoding this CDR3. This sequence joins TRBV13 and TRBJ2-1; no clear D gene. The V and J ends lost 0 bases and 8 bases respectively, with 5 bases between them. Germline CDR1 is PRHDT and CDR2 is FYEKMQ (reference sequence). The CDR3 length is 12 residues. CDR3 sequence reads: CASSLGVYEQFF. CDR3 DNA sequence: TGTGCCAGCAGCTTAGGAGTCTATGAGCAGTTCTTC.

The CDR3 bases are TGTGCCAGCAGTGCAACGGAGCCCTACGAGCAGTACTTC. Its translation: CASSATEPYEQYF. The V call is TRBV6-4, the J call TRBJ2-7; D is unresolved. The CDR3 runs to 13 residues. Germline values: CDR1 MRHNA, CDR2 SNTAGT. The V gene lost 4 bases and the J gene lost 2 bases, with 9 bases spanning the gap.

The J gene is TRBJ1-4, the V gene TRBV10-3; TRBD1 matches at 8 bases. Germline assignment: CDR1 ENHRY and CDR2 SYGVKD. The CDR3 extends over 18 amino acids. With 3 bases clipped from V and 0 bases from J, the junction kept 9 bases outside the gene matches. CDR3 DNA: TGTGCCATCAGTGAACTGGACAGGGCCGATGCAACTAATGAAAAACTGTTTTTT. It specifies CAISELDRADATNEKLFF.

As regards this clone: At one end, the junction sequence differs from germline, possibly due to a read error. This chain connects TRBV7-7 to TRBJ2-3; D gene uncertain. Germline V lookup: CDR1 SSHAT, CDR2 FNYEAQ (reference sequence). This CDR3 spans 15 amino acids. In nucleotides, the CDR3 is TGTGCTAGCAGCTCCACGGTGGGATTAACAGATACGCAGTATTTT. Its translation: CASSSTVGLTDTQYF.

This chain links TRBV4-1 with TRBJ2-1; 10 bases are shared with TRBD2. Germline values: CDR1 MGHRA, CDR2 YSYEKL. V dropped 3 bases and J dropped 2; count of bases not matched to a gene: 10. There are 18 residues in the CDR3. In nucleotides, the CDR3 is TGCGCCAGCAGCCATGTTAGCGGGGGGCCTTTTCCCTACAATGAGCAGTTCTTC. It codes for CASSHVSGGPFPYNEQFF.

The chain recombines TRBV28 with TRBJ2-2; 8 nucleotides line up with TRBD1. Losses at the gene ends were 4 bases for V and 7 bases for J; bases not matched to a gene: 8. The CDR3 spans 15 residues. In germline, CDR1 is MDHEN, CDR2 SYDVKM. DNA of the CDR3: TGTGCCAGCAGTTCGGACAGGGAGGTCGGCGGGGAGCTGTTTTTT. This sequence encodes CASSSDREVGGELFF.